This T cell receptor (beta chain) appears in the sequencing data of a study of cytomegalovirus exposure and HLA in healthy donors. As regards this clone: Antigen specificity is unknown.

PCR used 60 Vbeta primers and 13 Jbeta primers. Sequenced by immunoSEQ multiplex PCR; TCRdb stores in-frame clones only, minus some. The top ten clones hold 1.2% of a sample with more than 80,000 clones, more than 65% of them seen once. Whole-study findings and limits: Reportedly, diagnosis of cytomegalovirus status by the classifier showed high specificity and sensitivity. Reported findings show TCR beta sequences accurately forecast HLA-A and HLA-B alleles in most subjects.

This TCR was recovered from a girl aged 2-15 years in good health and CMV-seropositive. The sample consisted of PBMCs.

CDR3 in DNA: TGCAGCGCTAACAGCTACTATGGCTACACCTTC. It is translated as CSANSYYGYTF. The rearrangement links TRBV29-1 to TRBJ1-2; D is uncertain. V was pared by 7 bases and J by 3 bases, with 9 bases between. CDR1 and CDR2 from the germline V gene are SQVTM and ANQGSEA. CDR3 length equals 11 residues.